This T cell receptor beta chain appears in the sequencing data of a study of T cells in Graves' hyperthyroidism and ophthalmopathy. Study results and limitations: By a 13 V-J model, ophthalmopathy was set apart from stable hyperthyroidism.

In this sample, this clonotype turned up a few times. What it binds is not known. Fresh peripheral blood, roughly 10 ml, was the source of the PBMCs. The germline gives CDR1 KGHSH, CDR2 LQKENI. This CDR3 is 16 amino acids long. The V and J ends lost 3 bases and 7 bases, in that order; junction bases with no gene match: 10. Authors of the study amplified TCR beta CDR3 regions from RNA transcripts. The primer set for the first-round RT-PCR of the TCR CDR3 was HTBI. TCRdb re-called the multiplex PCR reads with MiXCR, one entry per CDR3 protein. The table lists about 700,000 distinct CDR3 sequences, about 15% of them singletons.

The V gene is TRBV18, the J gene TRBJ2-1, with TRBD2 identical over 9 bases. The sample consisted of blood. The sequence came from a woman aged 18-29 years with Graves' hyperthyroidism. The CDR3 nucleotides are TGTGCCAGCTCACCTCGGGGGCGGGAGGGCCGAAATGAGCAGTTCTTC. Amino acid sequence: CASSPRGREGRNEQFF.